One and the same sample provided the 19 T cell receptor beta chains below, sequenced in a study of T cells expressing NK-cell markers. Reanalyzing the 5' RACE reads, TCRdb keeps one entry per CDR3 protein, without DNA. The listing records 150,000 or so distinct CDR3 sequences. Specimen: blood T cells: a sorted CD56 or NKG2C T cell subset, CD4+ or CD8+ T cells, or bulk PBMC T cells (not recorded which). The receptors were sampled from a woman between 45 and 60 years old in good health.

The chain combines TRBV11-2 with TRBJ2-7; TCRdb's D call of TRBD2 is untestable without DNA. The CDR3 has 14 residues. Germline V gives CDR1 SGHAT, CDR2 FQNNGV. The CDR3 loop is CATSGSAVEGEQYF.

The CDR3 here is CASSPTDYGYTF. The chain employs TRBV2 and TRBJ1-2; the TCRdb D gene call, TRBD1, has no DNA to confirm it. Germline V CDR1 and CDR2: SNHLY, FYNNEI. The CDR3 runs 12 residues.

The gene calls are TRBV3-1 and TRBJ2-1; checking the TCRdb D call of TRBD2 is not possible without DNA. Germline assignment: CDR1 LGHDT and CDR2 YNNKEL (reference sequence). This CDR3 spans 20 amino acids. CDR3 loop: CASSQDPSGRGQSSYNEQFF.

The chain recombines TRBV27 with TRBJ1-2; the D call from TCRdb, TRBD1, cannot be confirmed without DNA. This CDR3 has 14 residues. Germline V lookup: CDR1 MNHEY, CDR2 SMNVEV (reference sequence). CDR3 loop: CASSFGQDRAGYTF.

The CDR3 loop reads CASSYSIRTGGENQPQHF. This chain uses TRBV6-2 or TRBV6-3 with TRBJ1-5; as DNA is missing, the TRBD1 call by TCRdb cannot be tested. CDR1 and CDR2 (germline): MNHEY, SVGEGT. The CDR3 spans 18 residues.

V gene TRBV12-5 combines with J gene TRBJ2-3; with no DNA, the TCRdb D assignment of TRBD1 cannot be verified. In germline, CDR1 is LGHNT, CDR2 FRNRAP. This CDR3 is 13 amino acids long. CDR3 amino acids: CASAVPGSDTQYF.

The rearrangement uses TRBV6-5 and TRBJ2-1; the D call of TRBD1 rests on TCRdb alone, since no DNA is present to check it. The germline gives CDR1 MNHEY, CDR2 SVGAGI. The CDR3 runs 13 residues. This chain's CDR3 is CASSPTDYNEQFF.

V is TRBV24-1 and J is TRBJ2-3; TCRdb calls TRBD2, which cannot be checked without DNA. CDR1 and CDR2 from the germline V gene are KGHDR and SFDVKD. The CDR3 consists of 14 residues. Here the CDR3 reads CATSDLTSGGTQYF.

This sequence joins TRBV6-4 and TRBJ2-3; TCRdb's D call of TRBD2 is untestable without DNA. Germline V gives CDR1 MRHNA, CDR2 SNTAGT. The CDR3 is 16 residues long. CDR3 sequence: CASSESASGSVDTQYF.

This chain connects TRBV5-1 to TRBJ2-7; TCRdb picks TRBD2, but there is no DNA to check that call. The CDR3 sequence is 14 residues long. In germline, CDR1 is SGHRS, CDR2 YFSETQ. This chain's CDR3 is CASSLSSGYDEQYF.

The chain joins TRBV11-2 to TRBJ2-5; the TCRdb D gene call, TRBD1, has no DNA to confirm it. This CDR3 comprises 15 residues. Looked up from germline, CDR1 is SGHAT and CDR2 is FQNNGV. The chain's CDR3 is CASSLVGLAAGSQYF.

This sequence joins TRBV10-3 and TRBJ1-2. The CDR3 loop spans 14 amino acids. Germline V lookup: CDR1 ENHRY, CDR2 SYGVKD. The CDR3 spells CAISESTANYGYTF.

The CDR3: CASSPGQAPNYGYTF. The rearrangement links TRBV9 to TRBJ1-2; as DNA is missing, the TRBD1 call by TCRdb cannot be tested. The CDR3 runs 15 residues. The V gene's germline CDR1 is SGDLS and CDR2 YYNGEE.

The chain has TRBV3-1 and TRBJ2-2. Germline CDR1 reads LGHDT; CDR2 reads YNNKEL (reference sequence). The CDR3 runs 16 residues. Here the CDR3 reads CASSPIPTKNTGELFF.

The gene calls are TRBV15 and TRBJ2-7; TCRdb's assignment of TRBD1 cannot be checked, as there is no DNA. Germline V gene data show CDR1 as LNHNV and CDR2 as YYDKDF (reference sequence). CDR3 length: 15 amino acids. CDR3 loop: CATSEHDRGNYEQYF.

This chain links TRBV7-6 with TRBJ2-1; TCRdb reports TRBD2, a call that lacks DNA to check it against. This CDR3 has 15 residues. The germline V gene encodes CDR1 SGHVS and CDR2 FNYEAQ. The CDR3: CASTLGLAGGNEQFF.

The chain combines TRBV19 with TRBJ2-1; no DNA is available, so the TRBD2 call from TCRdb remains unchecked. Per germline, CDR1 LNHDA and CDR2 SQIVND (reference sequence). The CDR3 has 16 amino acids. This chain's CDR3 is CASSILSGNSYNEQFF.

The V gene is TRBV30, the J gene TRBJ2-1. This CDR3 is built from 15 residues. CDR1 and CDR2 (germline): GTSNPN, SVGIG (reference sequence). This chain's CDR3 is CAWSDRHQPYNEQFF.

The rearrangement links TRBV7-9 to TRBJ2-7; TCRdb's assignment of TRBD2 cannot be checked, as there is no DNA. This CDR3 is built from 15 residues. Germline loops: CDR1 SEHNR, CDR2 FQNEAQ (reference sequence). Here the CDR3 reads CASSGAGGPFYEQYF.